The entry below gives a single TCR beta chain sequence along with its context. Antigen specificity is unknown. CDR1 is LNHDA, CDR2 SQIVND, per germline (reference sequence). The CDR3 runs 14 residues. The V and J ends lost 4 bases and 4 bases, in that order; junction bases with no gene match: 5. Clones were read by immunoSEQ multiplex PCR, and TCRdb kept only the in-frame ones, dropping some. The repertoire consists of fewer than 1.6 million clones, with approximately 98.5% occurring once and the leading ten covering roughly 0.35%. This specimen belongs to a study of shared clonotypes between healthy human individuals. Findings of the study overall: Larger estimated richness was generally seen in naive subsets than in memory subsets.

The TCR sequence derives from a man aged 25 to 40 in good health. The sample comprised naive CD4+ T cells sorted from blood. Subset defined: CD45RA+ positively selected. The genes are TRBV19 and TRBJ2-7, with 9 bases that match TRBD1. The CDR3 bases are TGTGCCAGTAGTACCCAGGACAGGGGATACGAGCAGTACTTC. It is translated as CASSTQDRGYEQYF. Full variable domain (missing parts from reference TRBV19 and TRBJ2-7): DGGITQSPKYLFRKEGQNVTLSCEQNLNHDAMYWYRQDPGQGLRLIYYSQIVNDFQKGDIAEGYSVSREKKESFPLTVTSAQKNPTAFYLCASSTQDRGYEQYFGPGTRLTVT.